The rows below give T cell receptor beta chains drawn from one sample of a study of blood T cell repertoires in COVID-19. The data were produced by immunoSEQ multiplex PCR, yet TCRdb's version contains in-frame clones alone and is incomplete. Seen here are about 230,000 clones, 88% observed once, and the top ten hold approximately 2.3%. The sequencing input was PBMCs or T cells enriched from blood (not recorded which). The receptors were sampled from a woman in her 40s with acute COVID-19. The CDR3 runs from the conserved cysteine through the conserved F or W. The D gene is left open where the match is weak. A clone size is listed for some rows: how often the clone was seen (once, few, many), or a class if it is expanded.

j_call,clone_size,v_call,d_call,cdr3_length,cdr3_nt,cdr3_aa
TRBJ1-2,NA,TRBV11-2,TRBD1,16,TGTGCCAGCAGCTTAGGCGGGACAGGGGCAAACTATGGCTACACCTTC,CASSLGGTGANYGYTF
TRBJ1-4,NA,TRBV5-1,NA,15,TGCGCCAGCAGCTTGGATGGGAACGAGGGTGAAAAACTGTTTTTT,CASSLDGNEGEKLFF
TRBJ1-2,NA,TRBV7-9,NA,15,TGTGCCAGCGACATTCTCCACTGGCTTTTCGATGGCTACACCTTC,CASDILHWLFDGYTF
TRBJ2-2,NA,TRBV7-9,NA,16,TGTGCCAGCAGCTCAACCCGGGACACGAACACCGGGGAGCTGTTTTTT,CASSSTRDTNTGELFF
TRBJ2-2,NA,TRBV24-1,TRBD1,14,TGTGCCACCCAGCAGGGGGCTGGTTCCGGGGAGCTGTTTTTT,CATQQGAGSGELFF
TRBJ2-1,NA,TRBV30,TRBD1,15,TGTGCCTGGAGTGGAGACAGGGAGTCCCACAATGAGCAGTTCTTC,CAWSGDRESHNEQFF
TRBJ2-1,NA,TRBV9,TRBD2,16,TGTGCCAGCAGCGTAGAGAGTAGCGGGAGGCTCGGTGAGCAGTTCTTC,CASSVESSGRLGEQFF
TRBJ2-3,NA,TRBV2,NA,11,TGTGCCAGCAGTCTTAAAGATACGCAGTATTTT,CASSLKDTQYF
TRBJ1-4,NA,TRBV28,NA,15,TGTGCCAGCAGCCTACTAGGGGGGGGAAATGAAAAACTGTTTTTT,CASSLLGGGNEKLFF
TRBJ1-3,NA,TRBV18,NA,16,TGTGCCAGCTCACCTAACCGGGAGGGAGCTGGAAACACCATATATTTT,CASSPNREGAGNTIYF
TRBJ2-1,once,TRBV6-2/TRBV6-3,TRBD2,18,TGTGCCAGCAGCCCTCCAGCTTGGGGAGCGGGGGGGTACAATGAGCAGTTCTTC,CASSPPAWGAGGYNEQFF
TRBJ1-6,NA,TRBV29-1,TRBD1,14,TGCAGCGTTGGGACAGGAAATAATAATTCACCCCTCCACTTT,CSVGTGNNNSPLHF
TRBJ2-3,NA,TRBV6-2/TRBV6-3,NA,17,TGTGCCAGCAGTTACGGGACTTTAGCGGCCCACACAGATACGCAGTATTTT,CASSYGTLAAHTDTQYF
TRBJ1-2,NA,TRBV3-1/TRBV3-2,NA,12,TGTGCCACCCAAAGGGGCAGCTATGGCTACACCTTC,CATQRGSYGYTF
TRBJ2-5,NA,TRBV12-3/TRBV12-4,NA,13,TGTGCCAGCAGTCCGACAGGTTTAGAGACCCAGTACTTC,CASSPTGLETQYF
TRBJ1-2,NA,TRBV7-9,TRBD1,16,TGTGCCAGCAGCCCCCGACAGGGTTTAGGCCTATATGGCTACACCTTC,CASSPRQGLGLYGYTF
TRBJ1-1,NA,TRBV7-2,NA,14,TGTGCCAGCAGCGTCAGGGTAATGAACACTGAAGCTTTCTTT,CASSVRVMNTEAFF
TRBJ2-1,NA,TRBV7-2,NA,14,TGTGCCAGCAGCTTAGTTCTAGCACCCAATGAGCAGTTCTTC,CASSLVLAPNEQFF
TRBJ1-2,NA,TRBV19,TRBD1,15,TGTGCCAGTAGTATCAGTTCCACAGGGGCCCATGGCTACACCTTC,CASSISSTGAHGYTF
TRBJ1-3,NA,TRBV5-5,TRBD1,17,TGTGCCAGCAGCTTGAAGGACAGGGGGCCGGATGGAAACACCATATATTTT,CASSLKDRGPDGNTIYF
TRBJ2-5,NA,TRBV6-2/TRBV6-3,TRBD2,16,TGTGCCAGCAGTTACCCGACTAGCGGGGATACAGAGACCCAGTACTTC,CASSYPTSGDTETQYF
TRBJ1-6,NA,TRBV19,TRBD1,18,TGTGCCAGTAGTATGAAGACAGGGGCGAACCCTTATAATTCACCCCTCCACTTT,CASSMKTGANPYNSPLHF
TRBJ1-2,NA,TRBV9,TRBD1,16,TGTGCCAGCAGCCCAATCCCACAGGGGTGGAACTATGGCTACACCTTC,CASSPIPQGWNYGYTF
TRBJ1-4,NA,TRBV19,NA,14,TGTGCCAGTAGTATGACAGTTATTAATGAAAAACTGTTTTTT,CASSMTVINEKLFF
TRBJ2-2,few,TRBV27,TRBD2,18,TGTGCCACCTCCGCCGGGACTAGCATAAGTCAGGGCACCGGGGAGCTGTTTTTT,CATSAGTSISQGTGELFF
TRBJ1-4,NA,TRBV7-9,TRBD1,15,TGTGCCAGCAGCTTAGTAGGACAGGGGAATGAAAAACTGTTTTTT,CASSLVGQGNEKLFF
TRBJ2-2,NA,TRBV7-2,TRBD2,17,TGTGCCAGCAGCCCCGGACTAGCGGGGGGAAACACCGGGGAGCTGTTTTTT,CASSPGLAGGNTGELFF
TRBJ2-5,NA,TRBV11-3,TRBD2,17,TGTGCCAGCAGCTTACTAGCGGGACCACTAGTCCAAGAGACCCAGTACTTC,CASSLLAGPLVQETQYF
TRBJ1-2,NA,TRBV25-1,NA,12,TGTGCCAGCAGCGGCACAGGTTATGGCTACACCTTC,CASSGTGYGYTF
TRBJ2-5,NA,TRBV19,TRBD2,18,TGTGCCAGTAGTATAGTCGGTACTAGCGGGAGATACCAAGAGACCCAGTACTTC,CASSIVGTSGRYQETQYF
TRBJ2-2,NA,TRBV7-8,NA,13,TGTGCCAGCAGACTAGGGTTAACCGGGGAGCTGTTTTTT,CASRLGLTGELFF
TRBJ2-3,NA,TRBV5-1,NA,14,TGCGCCAGCAGCTTGGAGGCAGGGATAGATACGCAGTATTTT,CASSLEAGIDTQYF
TRBJ2-5,NA,TRBV19,TRBD2,17,TGTGCCAGTAGTATAACTAGCGGGGGGTCGTACCAAGAGACCCAGTACTTC,CASSITSGGSYQETQYF
TRBJ1-6,NA,TRBV4-3,NA,15,TGCGCCAGCAGCCCAGGGAGGGCACAAAATTCACCCCTCCACTTT,CASSPGRAQNSPLHF
TRBJ2-5,NA,TRBV7-5,NA,18,TGTGCCAGAAGCTTAGGACTTCGCGGGGCAGGGGGCCAAGAGACCCAGTACTTC,CARSLGLRGAGGQETQYF
TRBJ2-3,once,TRBV2,TRBD2,17,TGTGCCAGCAAGGGGACTAGCGGGGGTCGTAGCACAGATACGCAGTATTTT,CASKGTSGGRSTDTQYF
TRBJ2-1,NA,TRBV10-1,NA,14,TGCGCCAGCAGTGCTTCCAGGGGTTACAATGAGCAGTTCTTC,CASSASRGYNEQFF
TRBJ2-5,NA,TRBV19,NA,11,TGTGCCAGTAGGGGGCAGGAGACCCAGTACTTC,CASRGQETQYF
TRBJ1-2,NA,TRBV7-2,TRBD1,16,TGTGCCAGCAGCGAGAACCGGGACAGGGGATCTGGTGGCTACACCTTC,CASSENRDRGSGGYTF
TRBJ2-1,NA,TRBV24-1,NA,13,TGTGCCACCAGTGAGATACTCCGGGGGGAGCAGTTCTTC,CATSEILRGEQFF
TRBJ1-2,NA,TRBV9,TRBD1,14,TGTGCCAGCAGCGCGCTACAGGGGACGGGTGGCTACACCTTC,CASSALQGTGGYTF
TRBJ2-3,NA,TRBV9,TRBD2,17,TGTGCCAGCAGCCAGGGACTAGCGGGAAGCGGCACAGATACGCAGTATTTT,CASSQGLAGSGTDTQYF
TRBJ2-3,few,TRBV7-9,TRBD2,15,TGTGCCAGCAGCTTTATAAGCGGGGGCACAGATACGCAGTATTTT,CASSFISGGTDTQYF